One sample yielded the 23 T cell receptor beta chains listed below, sequenced in a study of T cell responses to AZD1222 COVID-19 vaccine. Repertoires were generated with immunoSEQ multiplex PCR, while TCRdb's copy carries only in-frame clones and drops some. The table shows around 95,000 clones, with 80% to 90% occurring only once. Sequencing was performed on peripheral blood, taken on day 0 of AZD1222 vaccination. The receptor source for this set is an adult in good health.

V is TRBV19 and J is TRBJ2-4; no reliable D call. CDR3 length: 18 residues. V was cut by 0 bases and J by 1 base, with 16 bases left in between. The V gene's germline CDR1 is LNHDA and CDR2 SQIVND (reference sequence). Written as DNA, the CDR3 is TGTGCCAGTAGTATAGATTTTAGTGCGGATGGGGCCAAAAACATTCAGTACTTC. Protein product: CASSIDFSADGAKNIQYF.

The V and J genes are TRBV9 and TRBJ2-2; possibly TRBD1 for D (6 bases). Germline lookup yields CDR1 SGDLS and CDR2 YYNGEE. The V and J ends lost 6 bases and 4 bases respectively, with 16 bases between them. CDR3 length: 15 amino acids. DNA of the CDR3: TGTGCCAGCACCTTTTCGCCAGGGGCCACCGGGGAGCTGTTTTTT. It specifies CASTFSPGATGELFF.

The chain is built from TRBV21-1 and TRBJ2-5. TRBV21-1 is classified as a pseudogene. The CDR3 contains 15 residues. The CDR3 DNA reads TGTGCCAGCAGCAATTTCCCTTGGGGGTGGGAGACCCAGTACTTC. The encoded protein is CASSNFPWGWETQYF.

The count of this clone is one. The V gene is TRBV11-2, the J gene TRBJ2-7; a possible D gene is TRBD1 (5 bases). There are 14 residues in the CDR3. Germline V CDR1 and CDR2: SGHAT, FQNNGV. V lost 5 bases to trimming and J lost 2 bases, with 13 bases between them. CDR3 loop: CASSPTRVAYEQYF. The CDR3 region has the DNA TGTGCCAGCAGCCCAACCAGGGTTGCCTACGAGCAGTACTTC. Supplemented by reference TRBV11-2 and TRBJ2-7, the full variable domain reads EAGVAQSPRYKIIEKRQSVAFWCNPISGHATLYWYQQILGQGPKLLIQFQNNGVVDDSQLPKDRFSAERLKGVDSTLKIQPAKLEDSAVYLCASSPTRVAYEQYFGPGTRLTVT.

DNA of the CDR3: TGTGCCAGCAGTCTCACAGGGAACTATGGCTACACCTTC. It is translated as CASSLTGNYGYTF. V usage is TRBV27 and J usage is TRBJ1-2, with a tentative D call TRBD1 (6 bases). The CDR3 is 13 amino acids. Germline V gene lookup returns CDR1 MNHEY and CDR2 SMNVEV (reference sequence). Trimming removed 5 bases from V and 2 bases from J, with 9 bases in between.

CDR3 protein: CASSPKPWRNYSYEQYF. The CDR3 nucleotides read TGTGCCAGCAGCCCCAAACCATGGAGGAATTACTCCTACGAGCAGTACTTC. The genes are TRBV7-9 and TRBJ2-7; D is perhaps TRBD2 (5 bases). Germline CDR1 reads SEHNR; CDR2 reads FQNEAQ (reference sequence). Trimming pared 5 bases from V and 0 bases from J, leaving 20 bases between. This CDR3 comprises 17 residues. Full variable domain (missing parts from reference TRBV7-9 and TRBJ2-7): DTGVSQNPRHKITKRGQNVTFRCDPISEHNRLYWYRQTLGQGPEFLTYFQNEAQLEKSRLLSDRFSAERPKGSFSTLEIQRTEQGDSAMYLCASSPKPWRNYSYEQYFGPGTRLTVT.

The rearrangement links TRBV5-1 to TRBJ1-2; D might be TRBD1 (5 bases). CDR1 is SGHRS, CDR2 YFSETQ, per germline. V was trimmed by 4 bases and J by 2 bases, leaving 12 bases between them. CDR3 length: 14 amino acids. CDR3 in amino acids: CASSQGRANYGYTF. The CDR3 DNA is TGCGCCAGCAGCCAGGGACGGGCAAACTATGGCTACACCTTC.

The V and J genes are TRBV19 and TRBJ2-5; no clear D. The V and J ends lost 5 bases and 3 bases respectively, with 4 bases between them. Germline V gives CDR1 LNHDA, CDR2 SQIVND (reference sequence). The CDR3 consists of 11 residues. The CDR3 spells CASSSKETQYF. The CDR3 nucleotides read TGTGCCAGTAGTTCAAAAGAGACCCAGTACTTC.

The V gene is TRBV7-9, the J gene TRBJ2-3; no clear D. The V and J ends lost 2 bases and 1 base respectively, with 10 bases between them. In germline, CDR1 is SEHNR, CDR2 FQNEAQ (reference sequence). The CDR3 is made up of 15 amino acids. As DNA, the CDR3 is TGTGCCAGCAGCTTAACCTCTAGGGGCACAGATACGCAGTATTTT. It translates to CASSLTSRGTDTQYF.

CDR3 sequence: CASSRELAQTHEQYF. In nucleotides, the CDR3 is TGTGCCAGCAGCCGTGAACTAGCGCAGACCCACGAGCAGTACTTC. The rearrangement joins TRBV7-8 to TRBJ2-7; 7 positions match TRBD2. The CDR3 is 15 residues long. The V gene's germline CDR1 is SGHVS and CDR2 FQNEAQ. V shed 5 bases, J shed 5 bases, and the junction held 12 bases outside the gene matches.

The chain couples TRBV27 to TRBJ2-1; 7 bases fit TRBD2. The germline CDR1 and CDR2 sequences are MNHEY and SMNVEV (reference sequence). V shed 5 bases and J 6 bases; nucleotides not matched to a gene: 4. This CDR3 has 13 residues. The CDR3 nucleotides read TGTGCCAGCAGTCCGGGACTACGCAATGAGCAGTTCTTC. Protein product: CASSPGLRNEQFF.

The chain couples TRBV6-5 to TRBJ1-3; a weak D match, TRBD1 (6 bases). The V and J ends lost 4 bases and 6 bases respectively, with 16 bases between them. Germline-derived CDR1 and CDR2 are MNHEY and SVGAGI. CDR3 size: 15 residues. CDR3 protein: CASSLVGATTNTIYF. In DNA, the CDR3 is TGTGCCAGCAGTTTGGTGGGGGCAACGACAAACACCATATATTTT.

J is TRBJ1-4 and V is TRBV7-9; 7 bases are shared with TRBD1. Trimming at V came to 4 bases and at J to 7 bases, leaving 6 bases not matched to a gene. In germline, CDR1 is SEHNR, CDR2 FQNEAQ (reference sequence). This CDR3 has 14 residues. The CDR3 loop is CASSSDREGEKLFF. For the CDR3, the DNA is TGTGCCAGCAGCTCAGACAGGGAAGGTGAAAAACTGTTTTTT.

The rearrangement uses TRBV5-5 and TRBJ1-1; D remains ambiguous. CDR3 size: 13 residues. Between the trimmed V and J ends, which lost 0 bases and 1 base, there was a span of 4 bases. Germline-derived CDR1 and CDR2 are SGHKS and YYEKEE (reference sequence). The CDR3 loop is CASSLGPNTEAFF. CDR3 DNA: TGTGCCAGCAGCTTGGGGCCGAACACTGAAGCTTTCTTT. Combining the CDR3 with reference TRBV5-5 and TRBJ1-1 gives the whole variable domain DAGVTQSPTHLIKTRGQQVTLRCSPISGHKSVSWYQQVLGQGPQFIFQYYEKEERGRGNFPDRFSARQFPNYSSELNVNALLLGDSALYLCASSLGPNTEAFFGQGTRLTVV.

This sequence joins TRBV3-1 (or the pseudogene TRBV3-2) and TRBJ2-1; no clear D. This CDR3 spans 12 amino acids. Trimming pared 3 bases from V and 9 bases from J, leaving 9 bases between. Per the germline V gene, CDR1 is LGHDT and CDR2 is YNNKEL (reference sequence). CDR3 region: CASSQGKGEQFF. The CDR3 coding sequence is TGTGCCAGCAGCCAGGGAAAGGGTGAGCAGTTCTTC.

The chain employs TRBV7-9 and TRBJ1-2, with D uncertain. The V end lost 0 bases, the J end lost 0 bases, and 8 bases lay between the germline ends. Germline V gene data show CDR1 as SEHNR and CDR2 as FQNEAQ (reference sequence). The CDR3 contains 15 residues. This CDR3 is CASSLALTPNYGYTF. The CDR3 DNA sequence: TGTGCCAGCAGCTTAGCGCTAACACCTAACTATGGCTACACCTTC. Supplemented by reference TRBV7-9 and TRBJ1-2, the full variable domain reads DTGVSQNPRHKITKRGQNVTFRCDPISEHNRLYWYRQTLGQGPEFLTYFQNEAQLEKSRLLSDRFSAERPKGSFSTLEIQRTEQGDSAMYLCASSLALTPNYGYTFGSGTRLTVV.

This clone was observed a few times. The chain uses TRBV7-9 and TRBJ2-2; D uncertain. The germline V and J ends were trimmed by 3 bases and 6 bases, with 8 bases remaining between them. This CDR3 contains 13 residues. Per germline, CDR1 SEHNR and CDR2 FQNEAQ (reference sequence). CDR3 residues: CASSLLGPGELFF. The CDR3, as DNA: TGTGCCAGCAGCTTGTTGGGTCCCGGGGAGCTGTTTTTT.

V usage is TRBV28 and J usage is TRBJ1-2; 8 bases match TRBD1. The CDR3 is 15 residues long. Trimming removed 2 bases from V and 8 bases from J; junction bases left unmatched: 10. Germline-derived CDR1 and CDR2 are MDHEN and SYDVKM. The CDR3 bases are TGTGCCAGCAGTTTAGAGGACAGGGCTATAGGCGGCTACACCTTC. It specifies CASSLEDRAIGGYTF.

A single count supports this clone. This chain connects TRBV5-4 to TRBJ2-7; D possibly uses TRBD1 or TRBD2 (5 bases each). This CDR3 has 16 amino acids. Trimming pared 2 bases from V and 2 bases from J, leaving 17 bases between. Germline-derived CDR1 and CDR2 are SGHNT and YYREEE (reference sequence). CDR3 DNA sequence: TGTGCCAGCAGCTTTAAAACCGGGACGGAAACCTACGAGCAGTACTTC. Translating gives CASSFKTGTETYEQYF.

The chain joins TRBV18 to TRBJ1-1; 8 nucleotides align to TRBD1. V dropped 5 bases and J dropped 6; count of bases not matched to a gene: 5. Germline values: CDR1 KGHSH, CDR2 LQKENI. This CDR3 contains 13 residues. CDR3 DNA: TGTGCCAGCTCATCGGACAGGGTCGCTGAAGCTTTCTTT. This translates into CASSSDRVAEAFF.

Only a few counts were recorded for this clone. The chain combines TRBV5-8 with TRBJ1-2; D not certain. Per germline, CDR1 SGHTS and CDR2 YDEGEE. The CDR3 sequence is 13 residues long. The V end was cut by 1 base, the J end by 7 bases, with 11 bases between. CDR3 in DNA: TGTGCCAGCAGCTTGTACGGGTTTAGTGGCTACACCTTC. Its translation is CASSLYGFSGYTF.

V usage is TRBV2 and J usage is TRBJ1-1; TRBD1 aligns across 7 bases. CDR1 is SNHLY, CDR2 FYNNEI, per germline. The CDR3 is made up of 14 amino acids. V dropped 8 bases and J dropped 11; count of bases not matched to a gene: 17. The CDR3, as DNA: TGTGCCAGCCGTTGGGACAGCAAATCCGGGGATGCTTTCTTT. Protein sequence: CASRWDSKSGDAFF.

The V call is TRBV9, the J call TRBJ2-5, with 9 bases lining up with TRBD2. The CDR3 consists of 15 residues. Germline-derived CDR1 and CDR2 are SGDLS and YYNGEE. The ends lost 3 bases at V and 2 bases at J; junction bases unmatched: 5. DNA of the CDR3: TGTGCCAGCAGCGGGAGCGGGAGGCCACAAGAGACCCAGTACTTC. It specifies CASSGSGRPQETQYF.